This T cell receptor beta chain was identified in a study of shared clonotypes between healthy human individuals. Study at large: CD8 memory received one plate per donor, CD8 naive two, CD4 memory three and CD4 naive three. Whole-study findings and limits: Around 5% was the fraction of naive CD4 clonotypes found shared across four donors. Generally, naive subsets came out with larger estimated richness than memory subsets.

Trimming shortened V by 3 bases and J by 4 bases, and 12 bases separated the two germline ends. This CDR3 comprises 13 residues. CDR1 SQVTM and CDR2 ANQGSEA come from the germline V gene. The donors, all of them Caucasian adults, lived in Nashville, Tennessee. Only in-frame clones appear in the TCRdb table, and some are missing; sequencing was by immunoSEQ multiplex PCR. The sample holds roughly 2.6 million clones, about 92% seen once. A remark on this clone: Its target is not known.

Sequencing was carried out using naive CD4+ T cells sorted from blood. Subset reported: CD45RA+ positively selected. The source of this sequence is a man between 18 and 35 years old in good health. The V and J genes are TRBV29-1 and TRBJ1-2; D possibly corresponds to TRBD1 (5 bases). DNA of the CDR3: TGCAGCGTTGAGCAGGGAGGGGTCTATGGCTACACCTTC. Protein product: CSVEQGGVYGYTF. Using reference TRBV29-1 and TRBJ1-2 for the parts outside the CDR3, the full variable domain is SAVISQKPSRDICQRGTSLTIQCQVDSQVTMMFWYRQQPGQSLTLIATANQGSEATYESGFVIDKFPISRPNLTFSTLTVSNMSPEDSSIYLCSVEQGGVYGYTFGSGTRLTVV.